The 3 T cell receptor beta chains below were found in one sample sequenced in a study of blood T cell repertoires in COVID-19. The protocol was immunoSEQ multiplex PCR, while the TCRdb copy is restricted to in-frame clones and leaves out a portion. The sample contains 300,000 to 400,000 clones, 85% to 90% of which appear only once. The sequencing sample was made of PBMCs or T cells enriched from blood (not recorded which). The receptors here all came from a woman in her 30s with acute COVID-19.

The J gene is TRBJ2-7, the V gene TRBV9; weak D call: TRBD1 (6 bases). CDR1 SGDLS and CDR2 YYNGEE come from the germline V gene. V gave up 4 bases and J gave up 3 bases, with 17 bases separating them. The CDR3 is 15 residues long. CDR3 coding DNA: TGTGCCAGCAGCAAACAACCGGGACAAAGCTACGAGCAGTACTTC. Translating gives CASSKQPGQSYEQYF.

V is TRBV3-1 (or the pseudogene TRBV3-2) and J is TRBJ1-5, with 7 bases that match TRBD1. Trimming removed 3 bases from V and 6 bases from J; junction bases left unmatched: 5. The CDR3 spans 14 residues. Germline V gives CDR1 LGHDT, CDR2 YNNKEL (reference sequence). The CDR3 DNA is TGTGCCAGCAGCCACCGGGACAGCGGTCAGCCCCAGCATTTT. It codes for CASSHRDSGQPQHF.

The chain employs TRBV5-1 and TRBJ1-2; D unresolved. V lost 4 bases, J lost 7 bases, and 17 bases lay in between. Germline V gene data show CDR1 as SGHRS and CDR2 as YFSETQ. The CDR3 sequence is 14 residues long. CDR3 DNA: TGCGCCAGCAGCCCTACGGCAGGAGGCCCTGGCTACACCTTC. This codes for CASSPTAGGPGYTF.